This T cell receptor (beta chain) was recorded in a study of cytomegalovirus exposure and HLA in healthy donors. 60 Vbeta and 13 Jbeta primers were used in PCR. Assay: immunoSEQ multiplex PCR; the TCRdb copy retains only in-frame clones and omits some. The sample holds about 72,000 clones. Note on this clone: What it binds is unknown. This sample also contains other DNA sequences that code for the same CDR3.

Trimming cost V 0 bases and J 8 bases, with 5 bases left between them. CDR3 size: 13 residues. CDR1 and CDR2 (germline): SGHTA, FQGTGA. Study outcomes and limitations: Highest at DRB1 and lowest at HLA-C, TCR association rates differed among HLA loci in a later analysis. For TCR beta chains, V- and J-gene trimming was later linked to a missense DCLRE1C variant.

Sequencing was performed on PBMCs. The rearrangement links TRBV7-3 to TRBJ1-6, with no clear D. The TCR sequence derives from a man aged 35 to 55 in good health and CMV-seronegative. CDR3 DNA sequence: TGTGCCAGCAGCTTAACCCCAGATTCACCCCTCCACTTT. It codes for CASSLTPDSPLHF.